One sample yielded the 20 T cell receptor beta chains listed below, sequenced in a study of early T cells in non-severe SARS-CoV-2 infection (TCRdb year 2021). The library was produced with 5' RACE. The instrument was a NextSeq 500. TCRdb redid the processing of the public reads, applying fastp at Q25 and MiXCR, and retained in-frame beta chains. Merged by CDR3 protein, the rows form single entries marked with the most common genes and DNA. The sample includes under 25,000 distinct CDR3 sequences, with 3.5% to 5% observed a single time. More than 7% of the sample is taken by the ten largest. The sample taken for sequencing was whole blood. The receptors originated from an adult who was a healthcare worker with PCR-confirmed SARS-CoV-2 infection or an uninfected control (not recorded which).

Within the sample, this clonotype is medium-sized. The chain couples TRBV7-2 to TRBJ2-1; D may match TRBD1 or TRBD2 (6 bases each). The CDR3 is made up of 12 amino acids. Trimming took 6 bases from V and 9 from J, leaving 12 bases between them. CDR1 SGHTA and CDR2 FQGNSA come from the germline V gene. As DNA, the CDR3 is TGTGCCAGCAGGGGACACGGGAGTGAGCAGTTCTTC. As protein: CASRGHGSEQFF. The variable domain in full, with the rest retrieved from reference TRBV7-2 and TRBJ2-1, is GAGVSQSPSNKVTEKGKDVELRCDPISGHTALYWYRQSLGQGLEFLIYFQGNSAPDKSGLPSDRFSAERTGGSVSTLTIQRTQQEDSAVYLCASRGHGSEQFFGPGTRLTVL.

The CDR3 bases are TGTGCCAGTGGGGGGCGCGGCTATGGCTACACCTTC. Translated: CASGGRGYGYTF. The chain joins TRBV12-3 or TRBV12-4 to TRBJ1-2; possible D gene TRBD1, 6 bases. The CDR3 spans 12 residues. The V end lost 9 bases, the J end lost 4 bases, and 12 bases lay between the germline ends.

Ten or more counts support this clonotype. The J gene is TRBJ1-6, the V gene TRBV12-3 or TRBV12-4; D possibly corresponds to TRBD1 (5 bases). The CDR3 extends over 14 amino acids. Trimming removed 1 base at V and 5 bases at J, with 6 bases between. The chain's CDR3 is CASSLEQDNSPLHF. In DNA form, the CDR3 reads TGTGCCAGCAGTTTAGAACAGGATAATTCACCCCTCCACTTT.

This rearrangement joins TRBV4-3 to TRBJ2-1; 7 bases line up with TRBD2. The V gene end was trimmed by 1 base and the J gene end by 2 bases; junction bases not matched to a gene: 5. This CDR3 has 16 amino acids. Looked up from germline, CDR1 is LGHNA and CDR2 is YSLEER. CDR3 DNA: TGCGCCAGCAGCCAAGGTGTCGGGGGGACCTACAATGAGCAGTTCTTC. Translated: CASSQGVGGTYNEQFF.

The chain recombines TRBV19 with TRBJ2-3; D assignment may be TRBD1 or TRBD2 (6 bases each). CDR3 length equals 12 residues. With 8 bases removed from V and 7 bases from J, the gap between germline ends came to 13 bases. Germline-derived CDR1 and CDR2 are LNHDA and SQIVND (reference sequence). This chain's CDR3 is CASAWGANTQYF. The CDR3 DNA sequence: TGTGCCAGTGCCTGGGGGGCGAATACGCAGTATTTT.

This clonotype was seen many times. The chain joins TRBV9 to TRBJ2-5; D is possibly TRBD1 or TRBD2 (6 bases each). Trimming pared 0 bases from V and 2 bases from J, leaving 8 bases between. The CDR3 extends over 14 amino acids. From germline, CDR1 is SGDLS and CDR2 YYNGEE. The CDR3 DNA is TGTGCCAGCAGCGTAGGAGGGGGGCAAGAGACCCAGTACTTC. Its protein product is CASSVGGGQETQYF.

This clonotype was picked up many times. V and J are TRBV4-3 and TRBJ2-1; TRBD1 is a possible D gene (6 bases). Germline V lookup: CDR1 LGHNA, CDR2 YSLEER. With 0 bases removed from V and 0 bases from J, the gap between germline ends came to 12 bases. The CDR3 runs 17 residues. CDR3 region: CASSQDAAGASYNEQFF. In nucleotides, the CDR3 is TGCGCCAGCAGCCAAGATGCGGCAGGGGCCTCCTACAATGAGCAGTTCTTC.

This clonotype was recorded at least ten times. V usage is TRBV7-2 and J usage is TRBJ2-7; the D is unclear. Trimming removed 3 bases at V and 0 bases at J, with 9 bases between. Germline V lookup: CDR1 SGHTA, CDR2 FQGNSA. The CDR3 totals 14 residues. The chain's CDR3 is CASSFRLGSYEQYF. The CDR3 DNA is TGTGCCAGCAGCTTCCGACTGGGCTCCTACGAGCAGTACTTC.

This clonotype is deemed medium-sized (0.01 to 0.1%). The rearrangement links TRBV29-1 to TRBJ2-7; 10 bases are a match to TRBD2. Per germline, CDR1 SQVTM and CDR2 ANQGSEA. The ends lost 6 bases at V and 3 bases at J; junction bases unmatched: 8. The CDR3 runs 14 residues. CDR3 residues: CSVTLAGIFYEQYF. The CDR3 DNA reads as TGCAGCGTCACACTAGCGGGGATCTTCTACGAGCAGTACTTC.

This clonotype was detected many times. The rearrangement joins TRBV6-4 to TRBJ1-1; D is perhaps TRBD1 (5 bases). The CDR3 is made up of 13 amino acids. V lost 5 bases and J lost 1, with 8 bases in between. Germline V gives CDR1 MRHNA, CDR2 SNTAGT. The CDR3 reads CASSTDRNTEAFF. CDR3 in DNA: TGTGCCAGCAGTACCGACAGGAACACTGAAGCTTTCTTT.

In its sample, this clonotype was seen many times. The chain uses TRBV7-2 and TRBJ2-5, with TRBD2 identical over 7 bases. The CDR3 consists of 14 residues. J was trimmed by 4 bases and V by 4 bases; bases with no gene match: 6. Germline V gene data show CDR1 as SGHTA and CDR2 as FQGNSA. The CDR3 DNA is TGTGCCAGCAGCTCGTGGACTAGTGCAGAGACCCAGTACTTC. This encodes CASSSWTSAETQYF.

This clonotype was observed at least ten times. The chain recombines TRBV28 with TRBJ1-1, with D maybe TRBD1 (6 bases). The V and J ends lost 7 bases and 10 bases respectively, with 19 bases between them. The CDR3 runs to 13 residues. Germline V gives CDR1 MDHEN, CDR2 SYDVKM. The CDR3 is CASTPSVGAGAFF. CDR3 coding DNA: TGTGCCAGCACCCCGAGTGTGGGGGCGGGAGCTTTCTTT.

Ten or more counts support this clonotype. The genes are TRBV29-1 and TRBJ2-5; D is undetermined. V lost 5 bases and J 3 bases, leaving 10 bases between the germline ends. Germline V gene data show CDR1 as SQVTM and CDR2 as ANQGSEA. This CDR3 contains 12 residues. The CDR3 DNA is TGCAGCGTTCTCGACTGGGAAGAGACCCAGTACTTC. Residues: CSVLDWEETQYF.

This clonotype came up many times. This rearrangement joins TRBV11-2 to TRBJ2-1, with 7 bases identical to TRBD2. V shed 3 bases and J 4 bases; nucleotides not matched to a gene: 9. This CDR3 is built from 16 residues. Looked up from germline, CDR1 is SGHAT and CDR2 is FQNNGV. The CDR3 loop is CASSFSPGGRYNEQFF. The CDR3 bases are TGTGCCAGCAGCTTTTCGCCGGGGGGACGATACAATGAGCAGTTCTTC.

This clonotype was counted many times. This chain uses TRBV7-2 with TRBJ2-3; no clear D gene. The CDR3 extends over 13 amino acids. CDR1 and CDR2 (germline): SGHTA, FQGNSA. The germline V and J ends were trimmed by 4 bases and 7 bases, with 12 bases remaining between them. The CDR3 spells CASSSPDSHTQYF. The DNA of the CDR3 is TGTGCCAGCAGCTCCCCGGATTCTCATACGCAGTATTTT.

In its sample, this clonotype was seen many times. The rearrangement uses TRBV11-2 and TRBJ2-3; 9 bases are a match to TRBD2. Germline-derived CDR1 and CDR2 are SGHAT and FQNNGV. This CDR3 spans 14 amino acids. J gave up 6 bases and V 6 bases, and 7 bases lay outside the gene matches. The CDR3 here is CASRPGTSMDTQYF. DNA for the CDR3: TGTGCCAGCAGACCCGGGACTAGCATGGATACGCAGTATTTT.

This clonotype was recorded many times. V is TRBV5-5 and J is TRBJ1-5, with 12 nucleotides matching TRBD1. Germline V gene data show CDR1 as SGHKS and CDR2 as YYEKEE (reference sequence). The CDR3 length is 16 residues. The trim removed 0 bases at V and 6 bases at J, leaving 4 bases unmatched. This chain's CDR3 is CASSLVGTGGFQPQHF. DNA of the CDR3: TGTGCCAGCAGCTTGGTCGGGACAGGGGGCTTTCAGCCCCAGCATTTT.

The V call is TRBV18, the J call TRBJ1-6, with D possibly being TRBD1 (5 bases). Germline assignment: CDR1 KGHSH and CDR2 LQKENI. Trimming pared 2 bases from V and 7 bases from J, leaving 12 bases between. CDR3 length equals 15 residues. The CDR3 protein is CASSPYTGDNSPLHF. The CDR3 DNA reads TGTGCCAGCTCACCATATACAGGAGACAATTCACCCCTCCACTTT.

The CDR3 sequence: CASSPSIGDGYTF. Written as DNA, the CDR3 is TGTGCCAGCTCACCTTCGATTGGAGACGGCTACACCTTC. The V and J genes are TRBV18 and TRBJ1-2; D gene ambiguous. CDR3 length equals 13 residues. Germline loops: CDR1 KGHSH, CDR2 LQKENI. Trimming shortened V by 3 bases and J by 8 bases, and 13 bases separated the two germline ends.

This clonotype was recorded many times. The genes are TRBV29-1 and TRBJ2-7; weak D call: TRBD2 (5 bases). The CDR3 is 13 residues long. Trimming took 5 bases from V and 4 from J, leaving 15 bases between them. CDR1 is SQVTM, CDR2 ANQGSEA, per germline. CDR3 DNA: TGCAGCGTTCAGAAACGGGGTTGGTACGAGCAGTACTTC. Translating it yields CSVQKRGWYEQYF.